Included here is one T cell receptor beta chain sequence, with context. At collection, donors were nominally healthy, but unrecorded immune exposures were probable. PCR amplification relied on 60 Vbeta primers (plus 13 Jbeta primers). Generated by immunoSEQ multiplex PCR, the TCRdb table keeps only in-frame clones and is missing some. Among some 180,000 clones listed, 70% to 80% were seen once. This entry comes from a study of cytomegalovirus exposure and HLA in healthy donors. CDR3 length: 15 residues. The germline V gene encodes CDR1 SGHKS and CDR2 YYEKEE (reference sequence). V shed 4 bases and J 0 bases; nucleotides not matched to a gene: 6.

The clonotype comes from an older woman in good health and CMV-seropositive. Sequenced material: PBMCs. The chain is built from TRBV5-5 and TRBJ2-7; TRBD1 matches at 8 bases. The CDR3 sequence: CASSGWDRSSYEQYF. The CDR3 nucleotides are TGTGCCAGCAGCGGTTGGGACAGGAGCTCCTACGAGCAGTACTTC.